These 20 T cell receptor beta chains were all obtained from the same sample, sequenced in a study of early T cells in non-severe SARS-CoV-2 infection. TCRdb analysed the 5' RACE reads with MiXCR anew, one entry per CDR3 protein. The sample has about 61,000 distinct CDR3 sequences, 11% seen once; the top ten hold approximately 1.7%. Sequencing used whole blood. These receptors were taken from an adult who was a healthcare worker with PCR-confirmed SARS-CoV-2 infection or an uninfected control (not recorded which).

The sample holds many counts of this clonotype. CDR3 loop: CSARDLGGIYGYTF. The DNA for the CDR3 is TGCAGTGCTAGAGATCTGGGAGGAATCTATGGCTACACCTTC. This chain links TRBV20-1 with TRBJ1-2; D not resolved. The germline gives CDR1 DFQATT, CDR2 SNEGSKA (reference sequence). Trimming stripped 0 bases from V and 4 bases from J, with 12 bases between. The CDR3 consists of 14 residues.

Only a few counts were recorded for this clonotype. The chain employs TRBV20-1 and TRBJ2-5; D is possibly TRBD2 (6 bases). This CDR3 spans 14 amino acids. The V and J ends lost 3 bases and 7 bases respectively, with 18 bases between them. The germline CDR1 and CDR2 sequences are DFQATT and SNEGSKA (reference sequence). The CDR3 sequence: CSARAERGFGTQYF. CDR3 bases: TGCAGTGCTAGGGCGGAACGGGGGTTTGGGACCCAGTACTTC.

This clonotype has at least ten counts. The chain links TRBV6-6 to TRBJ2-7, with no clear D. Germline V CDR1 and CDR2: MNHNY, SVGAGI (reference sequence). The V and J ends lost 7 bases and 0 bases respectively, with 13 bases between them. The CDR3 has 14 amino acids. Here the CDR3 reads CASTQQPNSYEQYF. CDR3 DNA: TGTGCCAGCACACAGCAACCAAACTCCTACGAGCAGTACTTC.

This clonotype was detected only a few times. The V gene is TRBV7-8, the J gene TRBJ1-1; D remains unclear. The V end lost 5 bases, the J end lost 0 bases, and 13 bases lay between the germline ends. The CDR3 runs to 15 residues. CDR1 is SGHVS and CDR2 is FQNEAQ in the germline V gene. As DNA, the CDR3 is TGTGCCAGCAGCCCGACCAGGACGATGAACACTGAAGCTTTCTTT. Translation: CASSPTRTMNTEAFF. The whole variable domain, filled in from reference TRBV7-8 and TRBJ1-1, reads GAGVSQSPRYKVAKRGQDVALRCDPISGHVSLFWYQQALGQGPEFLTYFQNEAQLDKSGLPSDRFFAERPEGSVSTLKIQRTQQEDSAVYLCASSPTRTMNTEAFFGQGTRLTVV.

This clonotype was detected only a few times. CDR3 in amino acids: CASRDRVSEAFF. In DNA form, the CDR3 reads TGTGCCAGCAGGGACAGGGTCTCTGAAGCTTTCTTT. The rearrangement uses TRBV6-1 and TRBJ1-1, with 8 nucleotides matching TRBD1. The CDR3 covers 12 residues. Germline loops: CDR1 MNHNS, CDR2 SASEGT. The V and J ends lost 6 bases and 6 bases, in that order; junction bases with no gene match: 3.

The J gene is TRBJ2-7, the V gene TRBV27; possible D gene TRBD2, 6 bases. Deletions cut 7 bases from V and 3 bases from J, with 19 bases between. Germline V gene data show CDR1 as MNHEY and CDR2 as SMNVEV (reference sequence). The CDR3 runs 15 residues. CDR3 bases: TGTGCCAGCAAGGGGCCGGGCGGGGTAAACTACGAGCAGTACTTC. Translated, it gives CASKGPGGVNYEQYF.

This clonotype was seen ten or more times. The chain uses TRBV7-9 and TRBJ2-7; D uncertain. This CDR3 contains 12 residues. The V and J ends lost 2 bases and 12 bases respectively, with 14 bases between them. CDR1 is SEHNR, CDR2 FQNEAQ, per germline (reference sequence). This CDR3 is CASSLPPNRPYF. CDR3 coding DNA: TGTGCCAGCAGCTTACCTCCCAACCGACCGTACTTC.

This clonotype was counted between two and nine times. V usage is TRBV20-1 and J usage is TRBJ1-2; a weak D match, TRBD1 (5 bases). CDR3 length: 14 amino acids. Germline CDR1 reads DFQATT; CDR2 reads SNEGSKA (reference sequence). Trimming cost V 0 bases and J 4 bases, with 12 bases left between them. The CDR3 loop reads CSARDPQGIYGYTF. Here the CDR3 DNA reads TGCAGTGCTAGAGATCCCCAGGGAATCTATGGCTACACCTTC.

V usage is TRBV3-1 and J usage is TRBJ2-3, with D maybe TRBD1 (6 bases). Germline assignment: CDR1 LGHDT and CDR2 YNNKEL (reference sequence). The CDR3 length is 15 residues. Deletions cut 2 bases from V and 2 bases from J, with 11 bases between. The CDR3 sequence is CASSQNWGHTDTQYF. The CDR3 DNA reads as TGTGCCAGCAGCCAAAACTGGGGGCACACAGATACGCAGTATTTT.

This clonotype was counted at least ten times. The chain is built from TRBV2 and TRBJ2-1; D gene ambiguous. The germline gives CDR1 SNHLY, CDR2 FYNNEI. V lost 3 bases, J lost 4 bases, and 7 bases lay in between. The CDR3 runs 13 residues. CDR3 DNA sequence: TGTGCCAGCAGTGACTGGTTATACAATGAGCAGTTCTTC. Its translation: CASSDWLYNEQFF.

This clonotype was observed at least ten times. The rearrangement uses TRBV5-1 and TRBJ2-1; 11 nucleotides line up with TRBD2. Germline V gene lookup returns CDR1 SGHRS and CDR2 YFSETQ. The CDR3 contains 19 residues. V lost 0 bases to trimming and J lost 1 base; unmatched junction nucleotides: 9. CDR3 in DNA: TGCGCCAGCAGCTTGGCGAGGCTAGCGGGGGGTAGTTCCTACAATGAGCAGTTCTTC. Residues: CASSLARLAGGSSYNEQFF.

This clonotype appeared many times. The chain employs TRBV5-6 and TRBJ2-4; D is possibly TRBD2 (6 bases). Germline V gene lookup returns CDR1 SGHDT and CDR2 YYEEEE. The V end lost 0 bases, the J end lost 0 bases, and 10 bases lay between the germline ends. This CDR3 spans 16 amino acids. The CDR3: CASSLGGLKAKNIQYF. CDR3 coding DNA: TGTGCCAGCAGCTTGGGGGGACTGAAAGCCAAAAACATTCAGTACTTC.

This chain links TRBV3-1 with TRBJ2-7; possibly TRBD2 for D (7 bases). Looked up from germline, CDR1 is LGHDT and CDR2 is YNNKEL (reference sequence). V shed 8 bases and J shed 7 bases, with 18 bases lying between them. This CDR3 spans 13 amino acids. DNA for the CDR3: TGTGCCAGCGCGGGGGCTCACTCGGGGGAGCAGTACTTC. This gives the protein CASAGAHSGEQYF.

The CDR3 spells CASSAPGENYGYTF. As DNA, the CDR3 is TGTGCCAGCAGTGCCCCTGGGGAGAACTATGGCTACACCTTC. The chain couples TRBV25-1 to TRBJ1-2; unclear D gene. The V and J ends lost 4 bases and 2 bases respectively, with 11 bases between them. Germline V gene data show CDR1 as MGHDK and CDR2 as SYGVNS. The CDR3 has 14 residues.

This clonotype is medium-sized by share. The chain is built from TRBV7-9 and TRBJ2-7; D unclear. Trimming pared 1 base from V and 2 bases from J, leaving 9 bases between. Germline assignment: CDR1 SEHNR and CDR2 FQNEAQ (reference sequence). This CDR3 is built from 14 residues. In DNA, the CDR3 is TGTGCCAGCAGCTTAGAGGAACAGCCCTACGAGCAGTACTTC. Translation gives CASSLEEQPYEQYF.

The chain is built from TRBV20-1 and TRBJ2-3; no firm D call. V was cut by 6 bases and J by 2 bases, with 12 bases left in between. The CDR3 is made up of 13 amino acids. The germline V gene has CDR1 DFQATT and CDR2 SNEGSKA (reference sequence). The DNA for the CDR3 is TGCAGTGCCGCGGTGGGGTTCACAGATACGCAGTATTTT. Protein sequence: CSAAVGFTDTQYF.

The chain has TRBV29-1 and TRBJ1-1, with TRBD1 as a possible D gene (6 bases). This CDR3 spans 13 amino acids. Per germline, CDR1 SQVTM and CDR2 ANQGSEA. Trimming left V 4 bases short and J 0 bases short, with 9 bases between. CDR3 DNA: TGCAGCGTTGGGGGGCGAATGAACACTGAAGCTTTCTTT. Translation: CSVGGRMNTEAFF.

This clonotype was picked up many times. The chain combines TRBV5-6 with TRBJ1-5; 9 bases are a match to TRBD1. V lost 3 bases and J lost 3; bases outside the gene matches: 4. This CDR3 region has 15 residues. Germline V gene lookup returns CDR1 SGHDT and CDR2 YYEEEE. This CDR3 reads CASSSGQGSNQPQHF. DNA of the CDR3: TGTGCCAGCAGCTCGGGACAGGGATCCAATCAGCCCCAGCATTTT.

This chain links TRBV12-3 or TRBV12-4 with TRBJ2-1, with 9 bases aligning to TRBD2. V was pared by 6 bases and J by 4 bases, with 10 bases of the junction left unmatched. The length of the CDR3 is 16 residues. CDR3 sequence (DNA): TGTGCCAGCAGCTTACCGCCGGGACTAGCATACAATGAGCAGTTCTTC. Its protein product is CASSLPPGLAYNEQFF.

This clonotype occurred a few times. CDR3 amino acids: CASSRLEREQYF. Written as DNA, the CDR3 is TGTGCCAGCAGCCGACTAGAGCGCGAGCAGTACTTC. The V and J genes are TRBV3-1 and TRBJ2-7; D may be TRBD2 (6 bases). Per the germline V gene, CDR1 is LGHDT and CDR2 is YNNKEL (reference sequence). The CDR3 sequence is 12 residues long. V lost 4 bases and J lost 6, with 10 bases in between.